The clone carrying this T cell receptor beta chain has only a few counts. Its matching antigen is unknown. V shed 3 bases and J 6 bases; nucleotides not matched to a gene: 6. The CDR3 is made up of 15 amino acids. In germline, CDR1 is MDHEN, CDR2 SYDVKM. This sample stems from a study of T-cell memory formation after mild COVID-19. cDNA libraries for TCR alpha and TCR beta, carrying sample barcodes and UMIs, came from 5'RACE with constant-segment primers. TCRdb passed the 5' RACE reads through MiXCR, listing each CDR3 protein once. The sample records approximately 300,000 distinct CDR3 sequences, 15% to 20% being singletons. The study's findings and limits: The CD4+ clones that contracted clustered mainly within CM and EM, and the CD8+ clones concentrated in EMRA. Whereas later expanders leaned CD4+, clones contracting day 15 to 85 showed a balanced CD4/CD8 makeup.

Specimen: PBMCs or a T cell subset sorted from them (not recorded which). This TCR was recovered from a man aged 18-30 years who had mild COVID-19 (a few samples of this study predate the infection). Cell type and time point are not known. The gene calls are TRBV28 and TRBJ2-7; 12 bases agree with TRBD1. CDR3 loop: CASSFSGTGGGEQYV. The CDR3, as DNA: TGTGCCAGCAGTTTTTCTGGGACAGGGGGCGGCGAGCAGTACGTC.